The present T cell receptor (beta chain) was sequenced within a study of CD8 T cells in ankylosing spondylitis. Concerning this clonotype itself: As yet, its antigen is unknown.

Study-level results: In ankylosing spondylitis blood, a motif of roughly 8 highly homologous TCR beta variants appeared characteristic.

TCRdb reprocessed the 5' RACE reads via MiXCR and lists one record per CDR3 protein. The sample lists roughly 400,000 distinct CDR3 sequences; approximately 20% were seen once. The CDR3 runs to 15 residues. Germline loops: CDR1 SEHNR, CDR2 FQNEAQ (reference sequence). J was trimmed by 5 bases and V by 5 bases; bases with no gene match: 7. This sequence originates from a male donor with ankylosing spondylitis. This sequence joins TRBV7-9 and TRBJ2-2, with TRBD1 identical over 8 bases. The sample consisted of blood, either unsorted or a sorted T cell fraction (not recorded which). The CDR3: CASSQTGVDTGELFF. CDR3 nucleotide sequence: TGTGCCAGCAGCCAGACAGGGGTAGATACCGGGGAGCTGTTTTTT.